One sample yielded the 24 T cell receptor beta chains listed below, sequenced in a study of T cell repertoires in cytomegalovirus infection. TCRdb fed the reads into MiXCR, producing one record per CDR3 protein. The data contain roughly 990,000 distinct CDR3 sequences, around a third of them singletons. These TCRs' antigens remain unknown. The sample here was cultured CD8+ T cells from PBMCs, taken from culture after CMV antigen stimulation. All receptors come from a human donor in good health (CMV status not recorded). Some clones in this sample may be carry-over from other donors' samples.

The gene calls are TRBV15 and TRBJ1-1; D perhaps matches TRBD1 (5 bases). CDR1 and CDR2 from the germline V gene are LNHNV and YYDKDF (reference sequence). The V and J ends lost 5 bases and 1 base respectively, with 14 bases between them. The length of the CDR3 is 15 residues. In DNA form, the CDR3 reads TGTGCCACCAGCGTCGACAGAAGTGAGAACACTGAAGCTTTCTTT. It translates to CATSVDRSENTEAFF.

This clonotype was seen more than once but under ten times. J is TRBJ1-1 and V is TRBV27; D call uncertain. The CDR3 has 13 residues. Germline V gene sequence: CDR1 MNHEY, CDR2 SMNVEV (reference sequence). Deletions cut 3 bases from V and 1 base from J, with 6 bases between. CDR3 DNA sequence: TGTGCCAGCAGTTTTCAAGCGAACACTGAAGCTTTCTTT. Encoded protein: CASSFQANTEAFF.

This clonotype was recorded only once. The J gene is TRBJ1-1, the V gene TRBV9; D perhaps matches TRBD1 (5 bases). CDR1 is SGDLS and CDR2 is YYNGEE in the germline V gene. Trimming took off 0 bases at V and 3 bases at J, with 12 bases between the two ends. This CDR3 is 15 amino acids long. CDR3 DNA: TGTGCCAGCAGCGTAGGACAGCCAGGTTACACTGAAGCTTTCTTT. This encodes CASSVGQPGYTEAFF.

This rearrangement joins TRBV19 to TRBJ2-1; weak D call: TRBD1 (6 bases). The length of the CDR3 is 17 residues. V gave up 5 bases and J gave up 0 bases, with 17 bases separating them. In germline, CDR1 is LNHDA, CDR2 SQIVND (reference sequence). The CDR3 DNA is TGTGCCAGTAGTTACCCCCGGGACACAAGCTCCTACAATGAGCAGTTCTTC. It yields the protein CASSYPRDTSSYNEQFF.

This clonotype was detected a few times. V usage is TRBV7-9 and J usage is TRBJ2-5; 8 bases align to TRBD2. J gave up 9 bases and V 6 bases, and 12 bases lay outside the gene matches. The CDR3 sequence is 14 residues long. Germline CDR1 is SEHNR and CDR2 is FQNEAQ (reference sequence). The CDR3 loop reads CASRPAGDPKAQYF. The CDR3 DNA is TGTGCCAGCAGACCAGCGGGGGACCCGAAGGCCCAGTACTTC.

The chain is built from TRBV5-1 and TRBJ1-1; 12 positions agree with TRBD1. J lost 3 bases, V lost 4 bases, and 10 bases had no gene match. This CDR3 contains 17 residues. Germline-derived CDR1 and CDR2 are SGHRS and YFSETQ. The CDR3 reads CASSQGTGGATYTEAFF. The CDR3 DNA reads as TGCGCCAGCAGCCAGGGGACAGGGGGCGCGACGTACACTGAAGCTTTCTTT.

J is TRBJ1-1 and V is TRBV6-5; D not certain. Deletions cut 0 bases from V and 0 bases from J, with 8 bases between. The CDR3 contains 15 residues. Per the germline V gene, CDR1 is MNHEY and CDR2 is SVGAGI. In DNA, the CDR3 is TGTGCCAGCAGTTACTCGGCTCTCATGAACACTGAAGCTTTCTTT. It encodes CASSYSALMNTEAFF.

This clonotype was detected many times. This chain uses TRBV7-9 with TRBJ1-5; 7 bases agree with TRBD1. In germline, CDR1 is SEHNR, CDR2 FQNEAQ (reference sequence). The CDR3 is made up of 16 amino acids. After removal of 5 bases from V and 8 bases from J, the junction contained 15 bases not matched to a gene. The CDR3 nucleotides are TGTGCCAGCAGCCCGCGGGACAGTCTCACCTCGGAGCCCCAGCATTTT. As protein: CASSPRDSLTSEPQHF.

The chain recombines TRBV7-9 with TRBJ1-6; 8 nucleotides agree with TRBD1. The germline V gene encodes CDR1 SEHNR and CDR2 FQNEAQ (reference sequence). This CDR3 has 20 residues. Unmatched junction bases numbered 15, after V lost 4 bases and J lost 1 base. CDR3 DNA: TGTGCCAGCAGCTCCCTCCCCGGGACAGGAAAAGGGTCCTATAATTCACCCCTCCACTTT. It is translated as CASSSLPGTGKGSYNSPLHF.

This clonotype was seen once. This chain uses TRBV9 with TRBJ2-3; no reliable D call. Germline CDR1 reads SGDLS; CDR2 reads YYNGEE. The CDR3 totals 14 residues. V gave up 0 bases and J gave up 4 bases, with 9 bases separating them. CDR3 residues: CASSVGDSPDTQYF. CDR3 nucleotides: TGTGCCAGCAGCGTAGGTGACTCCCCAGATACGCAGTATTTT.

This clonotype occurred many times. This rearrangement joins TRBV7-8 to TRBJ2-5; D gene uncertain. The CDR3 totals 17 residues. In germline, CDR1 is SGHVS, CDR2 FQNEAQ. Trimming cost V 4 bases and J 1 base, with 19 bases left between them. CDR3: CASSSPTGPASQETQYF. The CDR3 nucleotides read TGTGCCAGCAGCTCCCCGACTGGCCCCGCAAGCCAAGAGACCCAGTACTTC.

This sequence joins TRBV11-2 and TRBJ2-1; 10 bases line up with TRBD2. V lost 5 bases, J lost 4 bases, and 5 bases stayed unmatched. The CDR3 is 15 amino acids. Germline V CDR1 and CDR2: SGHAT, FQNNGV. CDR3 in DNA: TGTGCCAGCAGCCACACTAGCGGGGCGTACAATGAGCAGTTCTTC. Protein: CASSHTSGAYNEQFF.

This clonotype appeared many times. This rearrangement joins TRBV7-8 to TRBJ1-6; D not resolved. CDR1 is SGHVS and CDR2 is FQNEAQ in the germline V gene. This CDR3 comprises 12 residues. Trimming removed 5 bases from V and 10 bases from J, with 9 bases in between. CDR3 nucleotides: TGTGCCAGCAGCCCGGCCATATCACCCCTCCACTTT. Protein sequence: CASSPAISPLHF. Looking up the rest from reference TRBV7-8 and TRBJ1-6 gives the full variable domain: GAGVSQSPRYKVAKRGQDVALRCDPISGHVSLFWYQQALGQGPEFLTYFQNEAQLDKSGLPSDRFFAERPEGSVSTLKIQRTQQEDSAVYLCASSPAISPLHFGNGTRLTVT.

DNA of the CDR3: TGCGCCAGCAGCCAAGAAACGGCAGTCGGACAGGGGGCCGATCAAGAGACCCAGTACTTC. Translation: CASSQETAVGQGADQETQYF. The genes are TRBV4-3 and TRBJ2-5; TRBD1 matches at 11 bases. This CDR3 contains 20 residues. The trim removed 0 bases at V and 2 bases at J, leaving 14 bases unmatched. Germline loops: CDR1 LGHNA, CDR2 YSLEER.

This chain uses TRBV4-2 with TRBJ1-2; possibly TRBD1 for D (5 bases). From germline, CDR1 is LGHNA and CDR2 YNFKEQ. This CDR3 is built from 19 residues. Trimming shortened V by 0 bases and J by 0 bases, and 20 bases separated the two germline ends. CDR3 bases: TGTGCCAGCAGCCAAGACTGGGGACCGGTCCGCAGTCCTAACTATGGCTACACCTTC. Its protein product is CASSQDWGPVRSPNYGYTF.

The rearrangement joins TRBV29-1 to TRBJ2-1, with TRBD1 matching 7 bases. Germline assignment: CDR1 SQVTM and CDR2 ANQGSEA. The CDR3 runs 14 residues. The ends lost 4 bases at V and 4 bases at J; junction bases unmatched: 7. The CDR3 here is CSVGTPGQYNEQFF. The DNA for the CDR3 is TGCAGCGTTGGTACGCCGGGACAGTACAATGAGCAGTTCTTC.

The chain has TRBV4-2 and TRBJ1-1; D is ambiguous. There are 12 residues in the CDR3. V lost 1 base, J lost 7 bases, and 7 bases lay in between. CDR1 LGHNA and CDR2 YNFKEQ come from the germline V gene. The CDR3 DNA reads TGTGCCAGCAGCCAAGGCGTGGATGAAGCTTTCTTT. Encoded protein: CASSQGVDEAFF.

The gene calls are TRBV6-2 or TRBV6-3 and TRBJ2-1, with a tentative D call TRBD2 (6 bases). CDR3 length: 14 residues. The V end lost 4 bases, the J end lost 7 bases, and 14 bases lay between the germline ends. Germline lookup yields CDR1 MNHEY and CDR2 SVGEGT. CDR3 loop: CASSFSGLQNEQFF. The CDR3 DNA is TGTGCCAGCAGTTTCTCCGGACTACAGAATGAGCAGTTCTTC.

The J gene is TRBJ2-7, the V gene TRBV2; D is uncertain. Looked up from germline, CDR1 is SNHLY and CDR2 is FYNNEI. This CDR3 region has 18 residues. The V gene lost 3 bases and the J gene lost 0 bases, with 21 bases spanning the gap. The CDR3 coding sequence is TGTGCCAGCAGTGATCGTGGAGTTAAGGGCCCTTACTCCTACGAGCAGTACTTC. Translated: CASSDRGVKGPYSYEQYF.

The sample holds a few counts of this clonotype. V is TRBV6-1 and J is TRBJ2-2; 8 bases match TRBD1. The germline CDR1 and CDR2 sequences are MNHNS and SASEGT. V shed 3 bases, J shed 8 bases, and the junction held 8 bases outside the gene matches. There are 15 residues in the CDR3. CDR3 in amino acids: CASSDPGQGKGELFF. Here the CDR3 DNA reads TGTGCCAGCAGTGACCCCGGACAGGGAAAAGGGGAGCTGTTTTTT.

This clonotype was recorded many times. The chain employs TRBV7-9 and TRBJ2-3, with TRBD2 identical over 8 bases. In germline, CDR1 is SEHNR, CDR2 FQNEAQ (reference sequence). This CDR3 comprises 15 residues. After removal of 3 bases from V and 2 bases from J, the junction contained 4 bases not matched to a gene. Here the CDR3 DNA reads TGTGCCAGCAGCTTCCTAGCGGGTCTCACAGATACGCAGTATTTT. Residues: CASSFLAGLTDTQYF.

The chain joins TRBV6-5 to TRBJ1-6; D gene uncertain. CDR3 length: 14 residues. Trimming pared 7 bases from V and 7 bases from J, leaving 14 bases between. Germline-derived CDR1 and CDR2 are MNHEY and SVGAGI. The CDR3 loop is CASTPGLGNSPLHF. In DNA, the CDR3 is TGTGCCAGCACCCCGGGGTTGGGGAATTCACCCCTCCACTTT.

The sample holds a few counts of this clonotype. The V gene is TRBV20-1, the J gene TRBJ2-7; 8 bases are shared with TRBD1. The V and J ends lost 6 bases and 2 bases, in that order; junction bases with no gene match: 21. The CDR3 runs to 18 residues. Germline-derived CDR1 and CDR2 are DFQATT and SNEGSKA (reference sequence). CDR3 nucleotides: TGCAGTGCGTTCGTCAGGGGGCTCAATGGAACCGGAGCCTACGAGCAGTACTTC. It yields the protein CSAFVRGLNGTGAYEQYF.

This chain joins TRBV19 and TRBJ2-7; 8 nucleotides match TRBD2. The germline V gene has CDR1 LNHDA and CDR2 SQIVND (reference sequence). Trimming took 3 bases from V and 6 from J; bases not matched to a gene: 4. CDR3 length: 13 residues. DNA of the CDR3: TGTGCCAGTAGTATCGCGGGGGGTCGCGAGCAGTACTTC. Its protein is CASSIAGGREQYF. The complete variable domain, with remaining parts taken from reference TRBV19 and TRBJ2-7, reads DGGITQSPKYLFRKEGQNVTLSCEQNLNHDAMYWYRQDPGQGLRLIYYSQIVNDFQKGDIAEGYSVSREKKESFPLTVTSAQKNPTAFYLCASSIAGGREQYFGPGTRLTVT.